These 31 T cell receptor beta chains originate from one sample sequenced in a study of T cells in Graves' hyperthyroidism and ophthalmopathy. From RNA transcripts, TCR beta CDR3 regions were amplified. The study used the HTBI primer set for a first-round RT-PCR of the TCR CDR3. TCRdb processed the multiplex PCR reads anew with MiXCR; each CDR3 protein has one entry. The data show some 760,000 distinct CDR3 sequences, approximately 15% seen once. Sequencing used blood. All receptors come from a woman aged 18 to 35 with Graves' hyperthyroidism.

This clonotype was counted at least ten times. This chain links TRBV28 with TRBJ1-6, with no clear D. Trimming pared 11 bases from V and 7 bases from J, leaving 15 bases between. The CDR3 covers 13 residues. Germline lookup yields CDR1 MDHEN and CDR2 SYDVKM. CDR3 amino acids: CAAVRGGNSPLHF. CDR3 DNA: TGTGCCGCCGTGCGGGGTGGGAATTCACCCCTCCACTTT.

There are many counts of this clonotype. The rearrangement links TRBV7-2 to TRBJ1-2; D is ambiguous. Germline V gene sequence: CDR1 SGHTA, CDR2 FQGNSA. The ends were cut back, 6 bases at V and 8 bases at J, with 10 bases in the middle. This CDR3 spans 11 amino acids. The CDR3 protein is CASSRTGGYTF. CDR3 DNA sequence: TGTGCCAGCAGTCGGACTGGAGGCTACACCTTC.

This clonotype occurred many times. This rearrangement joins TRBV30 to TRBJ2-7, with 10 positions matching TRBD1. This CDR3 region has 15 residues. CDR1 and CDR2 (germline): GTSNPN, SVGIG (reference sequence). After removal of 4 bases from V and 3 bases from J, the junction contained 9 bases not matched to a gene. DNA for the CDR3: TGTGCCTGGACTATGGGACAGGGGTTTTACTACGAGCAGTACTTC. Translation: CAWTMGQGFYYEQYF.

This clonotype was counted at least ten times. The chain employs TRBV6-1 and TRBJ1-1, with D unclear. Germline V gene lookup returns CDR1 MNHNS and CDR2 SASEGT. CDR3 length: 14 amino acids. Between the trimmed V and J ends, which lost 6 bases and 1 base, there was a span of 12 bases. CDR3 loop: CASSLEGGNTEAFF. CDR3 nucleotide sequence: TGTGCCAGCAGCCTCGAGGGCGGGAACACTGAAGCTTTCTTT.

In its sample, this clonotype was seen many times. DNA of the CDR3: TGTGCCAGCAGTTTAATGACAGGGGCAGCCTACGAGCAGTACTTC. Translation gives CASSLMTGAAYEQYF. This chain links TRBV12-3 or TRBV12-4 with TRBJ2-7; 8 nucleotides align to TRBD1. V dropped 2 bases and J dropped 2; count of bases not matched to a gene: 5. CDR3 length: 15 residues.

This clonotype has a count of ten or more. This rearrangement joins TRBV28 to TRBJ2-7, with D tentatively TRBD2 (5 bases). In germline, CDR1 is MDHEN, CDR2 SYDVKM. The CDR3 has 13 residues. The V end was cut by 4 bases, the J end by 2 bases, with 9 bases between. CDR3 residues: CASSYTGTYEQYF. The CDR3 DNA reads as TGTGCCAGCAGTTATACGGGGACCTACGAGCAGTACTTC.

The chain combines TRBV18 with TRBJ2-7, with 13 bases fitting TRBD2. The CDR3 totals 17 residues. Trimming at V came to 5 bases and at J to 3 bases, leaving 10 bases not matched to a gene. Germline V gene sequence: CDR1 KGHSH, CDR2 LQKENI. CDR3 nucleotide sequence: TGTGCCAGCTCAGCCGGGACTAGCGGGATGTTTCTCTACGAGCAGTACTTC. Translation: CASSAGTSGMFLYEQYF.

At least ten counts were recorded for this clonotype. The gene calls are TRBV28 and TRBJ2-4; D not certain. With 2 bases removed from V and 1 base from J, the gap between germline ends came to 15 bases. CDR1 MDHEN and CDR2 SYDVKM come from the germline V gene. The CDR3 spans 17 residues. The CDR3 sequence is CASSLNPLGQAKNIQYF. The DNA of the CDR3 is TGTGCCAGCAGTTTAAATCCCCTCGGCCAGGCCAAAAACATTCAGTACTTC.

This clonotype came up many times. The chain joins TRBV12-3 or TRBV12-4 to TRBJ2-1, with D hard to call. The CDR3 runs 19 residues. Trimming pared 3 bases from V and 5 bases from J, leaving 26 bases between. CDR3 sequence: CASSFWSLRNGPPDNEQFF. The CDR3, as DNA: TGTGCCAGCAGTTTTTGGTCGTTGAGGAACGGTCCCCCTGACAATGAGCAGTTCTTC.

The genes are TRBV6-1 and TRBJ1-5; perhaps TRBD1 as D (5 bases). CDR3 length equals 14 residues. Germline loops: CDR1 MNHNS, CDR2 SASEGT. V shed 3 bases and J shed 8 bases, with 14 bases lying between them. In DNA, the CDR3 is TGTGCCAGCAGTGATTGGGTACGGACAAAGCCCCAGCATTTT. Translated, it gives CASSDWVRTKPQHF.

V is TRBV24-1 and J is TRBJ2-2; D gene ambiguous. Trimming removed 0 bases from V and 13 bases from J, with 20 bases in between. Germline V lookup: CDR1 KGHDR, CDR2 SFDVKD. The CDR3 has 16 amino acids. CDR3 in amino acids: CATSDLRFGGKGRLFF. CDR3 coding DNA: TGTGCCACCAGTGATTTGCGTTTCGGCGGAAAAGGACGGCTGTTTTTT.

This clonotype has a count of ten or more. The CDR3 DNA follows: TGTGCCAGCAGCTTACGAACGGGACTAGCGCGAGAAGAGACCCAGTACTTC. It codes for CASSLRTGLAREETQYF. The chain employs TRBV7-9 and TRBJ2-5; 10 bases are shared with TRBD2. This CDR3 contains 17 residues. The germline CDR1 and CDR2 sequences are SEHNR and FQNEAQ (reference sequence). The J segment lost 3 bases and the V segment lost 2 bases, leaving 9 bases of the junction unmatched.

This clonotype has a count of ten or more. CDR3 bases: TGTGCCAGCGCCCGGGACAACAACAATGAGCAGTTCTTC. Translating it yields CASARDNNNEQFF. This rearrangement joins TRBV6-1 to TRBJ2-1; D possibly corresponds to TRBD1 (6 bases). In germline, CDR1 is MNHNS, CDR2 SASEGT. V lost 8 bases, J lost 5 bases, and 13 bases lay in between. The CDR3 loop spans 13 amino acids.

This chain uses TRBV27 with TRBJ2-3, with 7 bases identical to TRBD2. CDR1 is MNHEY, CDR2 SMNVEV, per germline (reference sequence). This CDR3 spans 16 amino acids. The V gene end was trimmed by 5 bases and the J gene end by 2 bases; junction bases not matched to a gene: 10. The CDR3 is CASSPGLDINTDTQYF. CDR3 DNA sequence: TGTGCCAGCAGTCCCGGACTAGACATAAACACAGATACGCAGTATTTT.

In this sample, this clonotype turned up many times. This chain links TRBV24-1 with TRBJ1-4; D unclear. This CDR3 region has 15 residues. The V end was cut by 3 bases, the J end by 8 bases, with 15 bases between. Germline CDR1 reads KGHDR; CDR2 reads SFDVKD. Written as DNA, the CDR3 is TGTGCCACCAGTGATCCCGACCTGCCGGGGGAAAAACTGTTTTTT. Translated, it gives CATSDPDLPGEKLFF.

This clonotype has ten or more counts. The chain has TRBV20-1 and TRBJ2-3; D gene ambiguous. The CDR3 spans 15 residues. V dropped 0 bases and J dropped 5 bases, with 15 bases sitting between them. Germline assignment: CDR1 DFQATT and CDR2 SNEGSKA (reference sequence). CDR3 sequence: CSARDLPQARDTQYF. The CDR3, as DNA: TGCAGTGCTAGAGATCTCCCTCAGGCTCGAGATACGCAGTATTTT.

This clonotype came up a few times. V is TRBV20-1 and J is TRBJ1-1; 9 bases agree with TRBD1. V lost 0 bases and J lost 5; bases outside the gene matches: 10. The germline CDR1 and CDR2 sequences are DFQATT and SNEGSKA (reference sequence). CDR3 length: 16 amino acids. CDR3 in amino acids: CSARDRDRERSTEAFF. CDR3 bases: TGCAGTGCTAGAGATCGGGACAGGGAAAGGTCTACTGAAGCTTTCTTT.

This clonotype turned up a few times. The J gene is TRBJ2-1, the V gene TRBV4-1; D not certain. CDR3 size: 16 residues. CDR1 MGHRA and CDR2 YSYEKL come from the germline V gene. The ends were cut back, 1 base at V and 1 base at J, with 11 bases in the middle. The CDR3 protein is CASSQANAYSYNEQFF. In nucleotides, the CDR3 is TGCGCCAGCAGCCAAGCTAACGCCTATTCCTACAATGAGCAGTTCTTC.

This clonotype was observed a handful of times. The V call is TRBV27, the J call TRBJ1-5; D might be TRBD1 (6 bases). Germline-derived CDR1 and CDR2 are MNHEY and SMNVEV (reference sequence). This CDR3 is 14 amino acids long. Trimming removed 8 bases at V and 1 base at J, with 12 bases between. The chain's CDR3 is CASAGAGSNQPQHF. CDR3 sequence (DNA): TGTGCCAGCGCAGGGGCTGGGAGCAATCAGCCCCAGCATTTT.

This clonotype was detected ten times or more. This chain links TRBV7-9 with TRBJ1-1; no reliable D call. V lost 5 bases and J lost 0, with 7 bases in between. CDR3 length: 13 residues. CDR1 and CDR2 (germline): SEHNR, FQNEAQ (reference sequence). The CDR3 loop reads CASSNGLNTEAFF. The CDR3 coding sequence is TGTGCCAGCAGCAACGGACTGAACACTGAAGCTTTCTTT. Supplemented by reference TRBV7-9 and TRBJ1-1, the full variable domain reads DTGVSQNPRHKITKRGQNVTFRCDPISEHNRLYWYRQTLGQGPEFLTYFQNEAQLEKSRLLSDRFSAERPKGSFSTLEIQRTEQGDSAMYLCASSNGLNTEAFFGQGTRLTVV.

This clonotype was seen only once. The genes are TRBV10-3 and TRBJ1-1; D might be TRBD1 (5 bases). CDR3 length: 13 residues. Between the trimmed V and J ends, which lost 7 bases and 1 base, there was a span of 10 bases. Germline lookup yields CDR1 ENHRY and CDR2 SYGVKD. CDR3 loop: CAITSRENTEAFF. The CDR3 nucleotides read TGTGCCATCACGAGCAGGGAGAACACTGAAGCTTTCTTT.

This clonotype came up many times. The chain uses TRBV4-1 and TRBJ1-5; possible D gene TRBD1, 5 bases. The CDR3 extends over 14 amino acids. Germline CDR1 and CDR2: MGHRA and YSYEKL. The V and J ends lost 1 base and 6 bases respectively, with 10 bases between them. As DNA, the CDR3 is TGCGCCAGCAGCCAAGTCGCAGGGCTTCAGCCCCAGCATTTT. This translates into CASSQVAGLQPQHF.

V and J are TRBV24-1 and TRBJ2-3, with D unresolved. The CDR3 consists of 12 residues. Per the germline V gene, CDR1 is KGHDR and CDR2 is SFDVKD. The V end was cut by 5 bases, the J end by 6 bases, with 8 bases between. The CDR3 DNA reads TGTGCCACCAGTGGTCCGGCGGATACGCAGTATTTT. The encoded protein is CATSGPADTQYF.

There are a few counts of this clonotype. The rearrangement uses TRBV25-1 and TRBJ2-2, with D perhaps matching TRBD1 or TRBD2 (5 bases each). Deletions cut 1 base from V and 2 bases from J, with 8 bases between. CDR3 length: 15 residues. Germline CDR1 and CDR2: MGHDK and SYGVNS. The CDR3, as DNA: TGTGCCAGCAGTGAATGGGACGGAAACACCGGGGAGCTGTTTTTT. Translating gives CASSEWDGNTGELFF.

This clonotype was seen many times. The CDR3 nucleotides are TGCAGTGCCACCACTAGCGGGAGTGTAAACGAGCAGTACTTC. Protein: CSATTSGSVNEQYF. The V and J genes are TRBV20-1 and TRBJ2-7; 11 nucleotides line up with TRBD2. This CDR3 is 14 amino acids long. CDR1 is DFQATT and CDR2 is SNEGSKA in the germline V gene (reference sequence). V dropped 6 bases and J dropped 5; count of bases not matched to a gene: 9.

The chain has TRBV3-1 and TRBJ2-1; D possibly corresponds to TRBD1 (6 bases). CDR3 length: 14 amino acids. Germline values: CDR1 LGHDT, CDR2 YNNKEL (reference sequence). The V and J ends lost 3 bases and 6 bases respectively, with 12 bases between them. Here the CDR3 reads CASSQNRVSNEQFF. The CDR3 nucleotides are TGTGCCAGCAGCCAGAACAGGGTGAGCAATGAGCAGTTCTTC.

The chain has TRBV19 and TRBJ2-3; D possibly corresponds to TRBD1 (5 bases). V lost 1 base and J 1 base, leaving 6 bases between the germline ends. The CDR3 spans 14 residues. Germline assignment: CDR1 LNHDA and CDR2 SQIVND (reference sequence). In nucleotides, the CDR3 is TGTGCCAGTAGTATAGGCAGGGGCACAGATACGCAGTATTTT. It specifies CASSIGRGTDTQYF.

This clonotype was observed at least ten times. The chain has TRBV5-1 and TRBJ2-3, with 9 bases matching TRBD1. CDR1 is SGHRS, CDR2 YFSETQ, per germline. J was trimmed by 1 base and V by 0 bases; bases with no gene match: 3. CDR3 size: 16 residues. CDR3 bases: TGCGCCAGCAGCTTGGCCCGACAGGGGGGCACAGATACGCAGTATTTT. This gives the protein CASSLARQGGTDTQYF.

There are a few counts of this clonotype. The chain is built from TRBV19 and TRBJ2-1, with TRBD1 as a possible D gene (5 bases). The CDR3 is made up of 17 amino acids. The V gene lost 0 bases and the J gene lost 4 bases, with 16 bases spanning the gap. Germline V lookup: CDR1 LNHDA, CDR2 SQIVND (reference sequence). CDR3 protein: CASSIDLAQGTYNEQFF. The CDR3 DNA follows: TGTGCCAGTAGTATAGATCTCGCCCAGGGAACTTACAATGAGCAGTTCTTC. Full variable domain (outside the CDR3, taken from reference TRBV19 and TRBJ2-1): DGGITQSPKYLFRKEGQNVTLSCEQNLNHDAMYWYRQDPGQGLRLIYYSQIVNDFQKGDIAEGYSVSREKKESFPLTVTSAQKNPTAFYLCASSIDLAQGTYNEQFFGPGTRLTVL.

About this clonotype: A much larger clone lies one base from this, so it may be a read error. This chain links TRBV28 with TRBJ2-5, with a tentative D call TRBD2 (7 bases). The DNA end is a closer match to TRBJ2-1, so the J assignment may be wrong. Germline-derived CDR1 and CDR2 are MDHEN and SYDVKM. The CDR3 totals 15 residues. The CDR3 DNA sequence: TGTGCCAGCACCTCGGGGAGGGGGTTTGGGGAGACCCAGTTCTTC. The encoded protein is CASTSGRGFGETQFF.

Ten or more counts support this clonotype. This rearrangement joins TRBV6-2 or TRBV6-3 to TRBJ2-2; weak D call: TRBD2 (6 bases). Deletions cut 4 bases from V and 3 bases from J, with 12 bases between. Germline loops: CDR1 MNHEY, CDR2 SVGEGT. There are 15 residues in the CDR3. DNA of the CDR3: TGTGCCAGCAGTTCCGCCGGGACTGACACCGGGGAGCTGTTTTTT. Its protein product is CASSSAGTDTGELFF.